What follows are 21 T cell receptor beta chains derived from one specimen sequenced in a study of cytomegalovirus exposure and HLA in healthy donors. Amplification used 60 Vbeta primers and 13 Jbeta primers. Only in-frame clones appear in the TCRdb table, and some are missing; sequencing was by immunoSEQ multiplex PCR. Here the sample spans almost 200,000 clones, roughly 83% being singletons. Input material: PBMCs. The receptors shown here come from a male donor in good health and CMV-seropositive.

This chain's CDR3 is CASSSEIRVFDTGELFF. The DNA of the CDR3 is TGTGCCAGCAGTTCCGAGATCAGGGTCTTCGACACCGGGGAGCTGTTTTTT. This chain joins TRBV28 and TRBJ2-2; tentatively, D is TRBD1 (5 bases). Germline V gene lookup returns CDR1 MDHEN and CDR2 SYDVKM. This CDR3 comprises 17 residues. Trimming shortened V by 4 bases and J by 3 bases, and 18 bases separated the two germline ends.

This rearrangement joins TRBV2 to TRBJ1-6; tentative D call: TRBD1 (6 bases). The germline gives CDR1 SNHLY, CDR2 FYNNEI. The V and J ends lost 6 bases and 7 bases respectively, with 10 bases between them. CDR3 size: 13 residues. CDR3: CASRVQGNSPLHF. The DNA for the CDR3 is TGTGCCAGCAGAGTACAGGGAAATTCACCCCTCCACTTT. The full variable domain, rest sourced from reference TRBV2 and TRBJ1-6, is EPEVTQTPSHQVTQMGQEVILRCVPISNHLYFYWYRQILGQKVEFLVSFYNNEISEKSEIFDDQFSVERPDGSNFTLKIRSTKLEDSAMYFCASRVQGNSPLHFGNGTRLTVT.

V is TRBV19 and J is TRBJ1-6, with D possibly being TRBD1 (6 bases). Trimming took off 3 bases at V and 4 bases at J, with 10 bases between the two ends. Germline CDR1 is LNHDA and CDR2 is SQIVND (reference sequence). The CDR3 is made up of 15 amino acids. The CDR3 here is CASSIQGPYNSPLHF. In DNA form, the CDR3 reads TGTGCCAGTAGTATTCAGGGGCCATATAATTCACCCCTCCACTTT.

V is TRBV27 and J is TRBJ2-5; possible D gene TRBD2, 7 bases. The J call is uncertain, as TRBJ2-7 better fits the DNA end. The CDR3 is 14 amino acids. From germline, CDR1 is MNHEY and CDR2 SMNVEV (reference sequence). CDR3: CASKGGRGSYEQYF. The CDR3 DNA sequence: TGTGCCAGCAAGGGGGGGCGCGGGTCCTACGAGCAGTACTTC.

The chain joins TRBV5-6 to TRBJ2-5; D gene unclear. CDR1 and CDR2 from the germline V gene are SGHDT and YYEEEE. The V end was cut by 5 bases, the J end by 4 bases, with 15 bases between. The CDR3 has 14 residues. CDR3 amino acids: CASRNEWAPETQYF. The CDR3 DNA reads as TGTGCCAGCAGAAACGAGTGGGCCCCAGAGACCCAGTACTTC.

V is TRBV4-2 and J is TRBJ2-2; D perhaps matches TRBD1 (6 bases). CDR3 size: 16 residues. Trimming took off 0 bases at V and 6 bases at J, with 14 bases between the two ends. Germline CDR1 LGHNA, CDR2 YNFKEQ. CDR3 amino acids: CASSQDGGQLPGELFF. The DNA of the CDR3 is TGTGCCAGCAGCCAAGATGGTGGACAGCTCCCCGGGGAGCTGTTTTTT.

The sample holds a few counts of this clone. The rearrangement uses TRBV5-1 and TRBJ2-2; 10 positions match TRBD2. The CDR3 is 15 amino acids. The germline V gene has CDR1 SGHRS and CDR2 YFSETQ. V lost 5 bases and J lost 4; bases outside the gene matches: 5. The CDR3 coding sequence is TGCGCCAGCAGTTGGGTAGCGGGAGGCACCGGGGAGCTGTTTTTT. Protein product: CASSWVAGGTGELFF.

This clone has only one observation. The chain carries TRBV18 and TRBJ2-3; 7 positions agree with TRBD2. Trimming took 3 bases from V and 1 from J; bases not matched to a gene: 1. The germline CDR1 and CDR2 sequences are KGHSH and LQKENI. The CDR3 runs 14 residues. The CDR3 spells CASSPTSGTDTQYF. The CDR3 DNA sequence: TGTGCCAGCTCACCTACTAGCGGCACAGATACGCAGTATTTT.

The chain is built from TRBV6-5 and TRBJ1-2; a possible D gene is TRBD1 (5 bases). The CDR3 spans 15 residues. Germline V CDR1 and CDR2: MNHEY, SVGAGI. V was clipped by 1 base and J by 7 bases, with 16 bases between them. The CDR3 sequence: CASSYLGELDSGYTF. CDR3 in DNA: TGTGCCAGCAGTTACTTAGGGGAATTAGACAGTGGCTACACCTTC.

The chain links TRBV2 to TRBJ2-2, with TRBD1 as a possible D gene (5 bases). The CDR3 has 14 amino acids. Trimming removed 6 bases at V and 0 bases at J, with 8 bases between. Germline CDR1 is SNHLY and CDR2 is FYNNEI. The DNA for the CDR3 is TGTGCCAGCAGGGACAACGCGAACACCGGGGAGCTGTTTTTT. Translating it yields CASRDNANTGELFF.

The CDR3 sequence is CASSQVSSYSNQPQHF. CDR3 nucleotide sequence: TGCGCCAGCAGCCAAGTTTCGTCTTATAGCAATCAGCCCCAGCATTTT. The chain employs TRBV4-1 and TRBJ1-5; no definite D call. Per germline, CDR1 MGHRA and CDR2 YSYEKL. Trimming took 1 base from V and 0 from J, leaving 10 bases between them. There are 16 residues in the CDR3.

This chain uses TRBV7-9 with TRBJ2-7, with TRBD1 as a possible D gene (6 bases). Trimming stripped 5 bases from V and 9 bases from J, with 11 bases between. The germline gives CDR1 SEHNR, CDR2 FQNEAQ (reference sequence). CDR3 length: 11 amino acids. CDR3 residues: CASSPRGRQYF. DNA for the CDR3: TGTGCCAGCAGCCCCAGGGGACGGCAGTACTTC.

The chain joins TRBV7-6 to TRBJ1-1; D perhaps matches TRBD1 (6 bases). The V end was cut by 4 bases, the J end by 5 bases, with 17 bases between. Germline V CDR1 and CDR2: SGHVS, FNYEAQ. The CDR3 covers 15 residues. The CDR3 nucleotides are TGTGCCAGCAGCTCCGACAGGACGGTAGAGACTGAAGCTTTCTTT. Its translation: CASSSDRTVETEAFF.

This chain connects TRBV2 to TRBJ1-1; unclear D gene. This CDR3 region has 14 residues. Germline CDR1 is SNHLY and CDR2 is FYNNEI. The ends were cut back, 3 bases at V and 4 bases at J, with 12 bases in the middle. The CDR3 loop is CASSEGAGGTEAFF. CDR3 nucleotide sequence: TGTGCCAGCAGTGAGGGCGCGGGAGGCACTGAAGCTTTCTTT.

This clone occurred once. The chain has TRBV4-2 and TRBJ1-2; D unclear. The CDR3 runs to 15 residues. Germline V gene data show CDR1 as LGHNA and CDR2 as YNFKEQ. Trimming removed 5 bases from V and 3 bases from J, with 16 bases in between. The CDR3 protein is CASSGRERYDYGYTF. For the CDR3, the DNA is TGTGCCAGCAGCGGTAGGGAGAGATATGACTATGGCTACACCTTC.

The V gene is TRBV19, the J gene TRBJ2-7; D is possibly TRBD1 (6 bases). The CDR3 extends over 16 amino acids. V was shortened by 7 bases and J by 5 bases, with 24 bases between the two germline ends. Germline CDR1 is LNHDA and CDR2 is SQIVND (reference sequence). In DNA, the CDR3 is TGTGCCAGTAAGTCCCAGGGGCGCGGACTTGTCCACGAGCAGTACTTC. Translation: CASKSQGRGLVHEQYF.

V is TRBV18 and J is TRBJ2-5; 9 bases fit TRBD1. The trim removed 4 bases at V and 4 bases at J, leaving 13 bases unmatched. CDR1 is KGHSH and CDR2 is LQKENI in the germline V gene. The CDR3 consists of 17 residues. CDR3 sequence: CASSRVLRDRETETQYF. For the CDR3, the DNA is TGTGCCAGCTCACGCGTGCTCCGGGACAGGGAGACAGAGACCCAGTACTTC. The full variable domain, in which reference TRBV18 and TRBJ2-5 provide the parts outside the CDR3, is NAGVMQNPRHLVRRRGQEARLRCSPMKGHSHVYWYRQLPEEGLKFMVYLQKENIIDESGMPKERFSAEFPKEGPSILRIQQVVRGDSAAYFCASSRVLRDRETETQYFGPGTRLLVL.

In DNA form, the CDR3 reads TGTGCCAGCAGCCTGGAAGCGGTGAACACTGAAGCTTTCTTT. This sequence encodes CASSLEAVNTEAFF. The chain couples TRBV5-4 to TRBJ1-1; D is undetermined. The V end was cut by 4 bases, the J end by 0 bases, with 10 bases between. The germline CDR1 and CDR2 sequences are SGHNT and YYREEE (reference sequence). The CDR3 is 14 residues long.

The chain couples TRBV6-5 to TRBJ2-7; D remains ambiguous. Trimming removed 8 bases from V and 1 base from J, with 12 bases in between. CDR1 and CDR2 from the germline V gene are MNHEY and SVGAGI. The CDR3 runs 13 residues. CDR3 region: CASVRSGSYEQYF. CDR3 sequence (DNA): TGTGCCAGCGTGAGGAGTGGTTCCTACGAGCAGTACTTC.

This clone was seen a few times. The V gene is TRBV15, the J gene TRBJ1-5, with D uncertain. The CDR3 extends over 14 amino acids. CDR1 is LNHNV and CDR2 is YYDKDF in the germline V gene (reference sequence). Trimming shortened V by 5 bases and J by 5 bases, and 13 bases separated the two germline ends. This CDR3 reads CATSLSSPDQPQHF. CDR3 coding DNA: TGTGCCACCAGCCTCTCGAGTCCCGATCAGCCCCAGCATTTT.

The chain is built from TRBV7-7 and TRBJ2-5; tentatively, D is TRBD1 (6 bases). Germline CDR1 and CDR2: SSHAT and FNYEAQ (reference sequence). There are 14 residues in the CDR3. The CDR3 here is CATKGGVAQETQYF. The CDR3 DNA is TGTGCTACGAAAGGGGGAGTGGCACAAGAGACCCAGTACTTC.